A single sample is the source of the 28 T cell receptor beta chains below, sequenced in a study of T cells in Graves' hyperthyroidism and ophthalmopathy. RNA transcripts gave rise to amplified TCR beta CDR3 regions. Primed by the HTBI set, a first-round RT-PCR was run on the TCR CDR3. TCRdb re-derived calls from the multiplex PCR reads in MiXCR, one entry per CDR3 protein. In the table there are approximately 30,000 distinct CDR3 sequences, roughly half of which are singletons. Material: blood. Source of these receptors: a woman in her forties with Graves' ophthalmopathy.

Concerning this clonotype: One end of the junction fails to match germline, which may point to a read error. The CDR3 loop reads CASTEGGEETQYF. The CDR3 nucleotides are TGCGCCAGCACCGAGGGGGGAGAAGAGACCCAGTACTTT. V and J are TRBV5-1 and TRBJ2-5, with D possibly called TRBD1 or TRBD2 (6 bases each). The germline CDR1 and CDR2 sequences are SGHRS and YFSETQ. The CDR3 is 13 residues long.

This clonotype showed up just once. This chain connects TRBV7-4 to TRBJ1-1; D unclear. The germline V gene encodes CDR1 SGHVT and CDR2 SQSDAQ. The V and J ends lost 1 base and 4 bases respectively, with 4 bases between them. The CDR3 is 12 residues long. CDR3 bases: TGTGCCAGCAGCTTAGGGGTCACTGAAGCTTTCTTT. Its protein product is CASSLGVTEAFF.

This clonotype was seen at least ten times. The chain has TRBV6-5 and TRBJ2-1, with unresolved D. Germline lookup yields CDR1 MNHEY and CDR2 SVGAGI. Deletions cut 0 bases from V and 4 bases from J, with 4 bases between. The CDR3 loop spans 13 amino acids. Written as DNA, the CDR3 is TGTGCCAGCAGTTACTCTCGGTACAATGAGCAGTTCTTC. Protein product: CASSYSRYNEQFF.

About this clonotype: As the CDR3 is not closed by the conserved phenylalanine or tryptophan, this likely results from a read error. The DNA is left out, because the CDR3 cannot be placed on it with certainty; the CDR3 is given as TCRdb lists it. The V call is TRBV5-5, the J call TRBJ1-1. Germline V lookup: CDR1 SGHKS, CDR2 YYEKEE (reference sequence). The CDR3 length equals 17 residues, ends included. This chain's CDR3 is CASSLVYRNTVNTEAFL.

Worth noting for this clonotype: The junction does not match germline at one end; this may be a read error. The chain recombines TRBV6-1 with TRBJ1-2; possible D gene TRBD1, 6 bases. There are 10 residues in the CDR3. From germline, CDR1 is MNHNS and CDR2 SASEGT. The CDR3 reads CASQGSGCAF. The CDR3 region has the DNA TGTGCCAGCCAGGGGTCTGGCTGCGCCTTC.

This clonotype appeared many times. The chain uses TRBV3-1 and TRBJ2-5; possible D gene TRBD1, 5 bases. CDR3 length: 12 residues. The ends were cut back, 1 base at V and 11 bases at J, with 11 bases in the middle. The V gene's germline CDR1 is LGHDT and CDR2 YNNKEL (reference sequence). The CDR3 is CASSQGWGRQYF. The CDR3 DNA sequence: TGTGCCAGCAGCCAAGGATGGGGCCGACAGTACTTC.

This rearrangement joins TRBV7-2 to TRBJ2-7, with D possibly called TRBD1 or TRBD2 (5 bases each). This CDR3 comprises 12 residues. Germline V gives CDR1 SGHTA, CDR2 FQGNSA. V shed 1 base and J shed 5 bases, with 6 bases lying between them. CDR3 nucleotides: TGTGCCAGCAGCTTAGTGGGGGACGAGCAGTACTTC. Protein: CASSLVGDEQYF.

This clonotype is a singleton in its sample. Because it lacks the conserved phenylalanine or tryptophan at the end, this CDR3 is likely a read error. CDR3 bases: TGTGCCTGGAGTGCGTCCCGCGGGGTTCAGTTCTCC. Its translation: CAWSASRGVQFS. The chain joins TRBV30 to TRBJ2-1; D perhaps matches TRBD2 (6 bases). The CDR3 spans 12 residues. The germline CDR1 and CDR2 sequences are GTSNPN and SVGIG (reference sequence). Trimming took 1 base from V and 13 from J, leaving 14 bases between them.

This clonotype was observed at least ten times. The V gene is TRBV30, the J gene TRBJ2-5; D gene unclear. The CDR3 loop spans 12 amino acids. Germline values: CDR1 GTSNPN, CDR2 SVGIG (reference sequence). CDR3 loop: CALWRGSETQYF. The CDR3 nucleotides are TGTGCTCTCTGGAGAGGTAGCGAGACCCAGTACTTC.

This chain connects TRBV7-8 to TRBJ1-2, with 8 nucleotides matching TRBD1. The CDR3 has 15 residues. Germline CDR1 is SGHVS and CDR2 is FQNEAQ. With 6 bases clipped from V and 4 bases from J, the junction kept 10 bases outside the gene matches. The CDR3: CASSIVGQGPYGYTF. CDR3 bases: TGTGCCAGCAGTATCGTCGGACAGGGTCCCTATGGCTACACCTTC.

This clonotype was seen many times. J is TRBJ2-7 and V is TRBV28; no clear D. Trimming removed 5 bases from V and 6 bases from J, with 11 bases in between. The germline V gene encodes CDR1 MDHEN and CDR2 SYDVKM. The CDR3 covers 12 residues. The CDR3 region is CASSLGPLEQYF. The CDR3 DNA is TGTGCCAGCAGTCTAGGCCCCCTCGAGCAGTACTTC.

This clonotype was recorded at least ten times. A read error may be the cause here, since a much bigger clone is one base away. J is TRBJ2-7 and V is TRBV7-9; 11 bases map to TRBD2. The V gene's germline CDR1 is SEHNR and CDR2 FQNEAQ (reference sequence). The V segment lost 5 bases and the J segment 4 bases; nucleotides outside the gene matches: 7. The CDR3 loop spans 15 amino acids. CDR3 in DNA: TGTGCCAGCAGCCCTAGCGGGAGGACCAGTTACGAGCAGTACTTC. Protein product: CASSPSGRTSYEQYF.

This clonotype is a singleton in its sample. Germline and junction disagree at one end, which may indicate a read error. The V and J genes are TRBV5-1 and TRBJ2-2; no clear D. In germline, CDR1 is SGHRS, CDR2 YFSETQ. The CDR3 spans 17 residues. CDR3: CASSLVPGGGNTGELFF. As DNA, the CDR3 is TGCGCCAGCAGCTTGGTGCCTGGCGGTGGTAACACTGGGGAGCTGTTTTTT.

This clonotype was picked up many times. J is TRBJ2-3 and V is TRBV6-2 or TRBV6-3; maybe TRBD1 (5 bases). The CDR3 runs to 16 residues. V shed 2 bases and J shed 0 bases, with 12 bases lying between them. Germline V gene data show CDR1 as MNHEY and CDR2 as SVGEGT. The DNA for the CDR3 is TGTGCCAGCAGTTACGGCACAGGAGAAAGCACAGATACGCAGTATTTT. Its translation: CASSYGTGESTDTQYF.

Concerning this clonotype: Lacking the conserved final phenylalanine or tryptophan, this CDR3 likely reflects a read error. The chain is built from TRBV11-3 and TRBJ2-7; 9 bases are a match to TRBD2. CDR1 and CDR2 (germline): SGHNT, YENEEA. With V trimmed by 6 bases and J by 6 bases, 6 bases remained unmatched. The CDR3 extends over 13 amino acids. The CDR3 sequence: CASSWTSAGEQYY. CDR3 nucleotide sequence: TGTGCCAGCAGTTGGACTAGCGCCGGCGAGCAGTACTAC.

This clonotype has a single count. The chain combines TRBV10-3 with TRBJ2-6; 7 positions agree with TRBD1. This CDR3 contains 15 residues. V was clipped by 6 bases and J by 4 bases; unmatched bases: 6. Germline V gene data show CDR1 as ENHRY and CDR2 as SYGVKD. This chain's CDR3 is CAIRNGTAGANVLTF. The CDR3 region has the DNA TGTGCCATCAGGAACGGGACAGCAGGGGCCAACGTCCTGACTTTC.

The chain recombines TRBV24-1 with TRBJ2-2, with 9 bases identical to TRBD1. Trimming removed 4 bases from V and 5 bases from J; junction bases left unmatched: 7. The CDR3 spans 16 residues. Germline V lookup: CDR1 KGHDR, CDR2 SFDVKD. The CDR3 sequence is CATSEPGQGYTGELFF. CDR3 sequence (DNA): TGTGCCACCAGTGAGCCGGGACAGGGATATACCGGGGAGCTGTTTTTT.

Ten or more counts support this clonotype. The chain has TRBV7-2 and TRBJ2-5; tentatively, D is TRBD2 (6 bases). V lost 3 bases to trimming and J lost 4 bases, with 15 bases between them. The CDR3 contains 15 residues. Germline V gene sequence: CDR1 SGHTA, CDR2 FQGNSA. CDR3 sequence: CASSFQGAGRETQYF. The CDR3 DNA follows: TGTGCCAGCAGCTTCCAGGGAGCGGGTCGAGAGACCCAGTACTTC.

This clonotype showed up many times. The chain joins TRBV3-1 to TRBJ2-5, with D possibly being TRBD1 or TRBD2 (5 bases each). V was cut by 4 bases and J by 4 bases, with 16 bases left in between. CDR1 and CDR2 (germline): LGHDT, YNNKEL (reference sequence). The CDR3 extends over 15 amino acids. The CDR3 region has the DNA TGTGCCAGCAGCCCAGGGACCGGGACGCGAGAGACCCAGTACTTC. It codes for CASSPGTGTRETQYF.

There are many counts of this clonotype. The rearrangement links TRBV9 to TRBJ2-1; the D gene could be TRBD1 or TRBD2 (6 bases each). V was pared by 3 bases and J by 7 bases, with 14 bases between. This CDR3 has 14 residues. From germline, CDR1 is SGDLS and CDR2 YYNGEE. In nucleotides, the CDR3 is TGTGCCAGCAGCGACGAACAGGGAGGAAATGAGCAGTTCTTC. As protein: CASSDEQGGNEQFF. The variable domain in full, with the rest retrieved from reference TRBV9 and TRBJ2-1, is DSGVTQTPKHLITATGQRVTLRCSPRSGDLSVYWYQQSLDQGLQFLIQYYNGEERAKGNILERFSAQQFPDLHSELNLSSLELGDSALYFCASSDEQGGNEQFFGPGTRLTVL.

This clonotype was seen repeatedly, ten times or more. The chain couples TRBV19 to TRBJ2-6; D remains unclear. Germline V gives CDR1 LNHDA, CDR2 SQIVND (reference sequence). The length of the CDR3 is 14 residues. Between the trimmed V and J ends, which lost 3 bases and 0 bases, there was a span of 3 bases. The CDR3 sequence is CASSMGSGANVLTF. CDR3 nucleotide sequence: TGTGCCAGTAGTATGGGCTCTGGGGCCAACGTCCTGACTTTC.

On this clonotype: Being one base from a much bigger clone, this may be a read error. The V call is TRBV7-3, the J call TRBJ2-1, with 9 bases fitting TRBD2. The CDR3 length is 18 residues. CDR1 SGHTA and CDR2 FQGTGA come from the germline V gene. This chain's CDR3 is CASSQDPTSGRLNNEQLF. CDR3 in DNA: TGCGCCAGCAGCCAAGACCCAACTAGCGGGCGCCTTAACAATGAGCAGCTCTTC.

This clonotype was detected many times. The chain recombines TRBV10-3 with TRBJ2-5, with a tentative D call TRBD1 (5 bases). CDR1 and CDR2 (germline): ENHRY, SYGVKD. CDR3 size: 13 residues. Trimming left V 0 bases short and J 9 bases short, with 11 bases between. CDR3 nucleotide sequence: TGTGCCATCAGTGAGTCGGGCAGGGCGGCCCAGTACTTC. Protein product: CAISESGRAAQYF.

This clonotype was counted ten times or more. A read error may explain this, as a much larger clone is one base away. The J gene is TRBJ1-6, the V gene TRBV5-1, with D possibly TRBD1 on 5 matching bases. Between the trimmed V and J ends, which lost 0 bases and 8 bases, there was a span of 12 bases. CDR1 is SGHRS, CDR2 YFSETQ, per germline. CDR3 length equals 15 residues. CDR3 coding DNA: TGCGCCAGCAGCTTGGCCGGACAAAGGGATTCACCCCTCCACTTT. Encoded protein: CASSLAGQRDSPLHF.

This clonotype was observed many times. This may stem from a read error, because a much larger clone lies one nucleotide away. This rearrangement joins TRBV7-9 to TRBJ1-2; no firm D call. CDR3 size: 14 residues. The V end lost 5 bases, the J end lost 4 bases, and 14 bases lay between the germline ends. CDR1 and CDR2 (germline): SEHNR, FQNEAQ (reference sequence). The CDR3, as DNA: TGTGCCAGCAGCCCACTGGAGGAAGTCTATGGCTACACCTTC. Amino acid sequence: CASSPLEEVYGYTF.

Remarks on this clonotype: One end of the junction is discordant with germline, which a read error may explain. This sequence joins TRBV20-1 and TRBJ1-3; D might be TRBD1 (5 bases). This CDR3 is built from 15 residues. Germline V gives CDR1 DFQATT, CDR2 SNEGSKA (reference sequence). As DNA, the CDR3 is TGCAGTGCTAAAGAAGACAGTGGACCCGGAAACACCATATATTTC. Protein sequence: CSAKEDSGPGNTIYF.

This clonotype came up once. This chain joins TRBV7-3 and TRBJ2-2; possibly TRBD2 for D (6 bases). Between the trimmed V and J ends, which lost 4 bases and 6 bases, there was a span of 12 bases. This CDR3 contains 14 residues. Germline values: CDR1 SGHTA, CDR2 FQGTGA. CDR3 DNA sequence: TGTGCCAGCAGCTCCATTGGAGGGTCCGGGGAGCTGTTTTTT. Translated: CASSSIGGSGELFF.

This clonotype was detected many times. The genes are TRBV6-1 and TRBJ2-3; 8 bases map to TRBD2. After removal of 2 bases from V and 3 bases from J, the junction contained 1 base not matched to a gene. Germline V gene data show CDR1 as MNHNS and CDR2 as SASEGT. The CDR3 is 14 residues long. CDR3 protein: CASSEQRETDTQYF. For the CDR3, the DNA is TGTGCCAGCAGTGAACAGCGGGAGACAGATACGCAGTATTTT.